These T cell receptor beta chains were read from a single sample in a study of shared clonotypes between healthy human individuals. Using immunoSEQ multiplex PCR, the repertoire was profiled, and TCRdb retains in-frame clones only, with some absent. This sample has around 2,000,000 clones, with about 95% found just once. Sequencing was performed on naive CD8+ T cells sorted from blood. The source is a man aged 18-30 years in good health. The CDR3 runs from the conserved cysteine through the conserved F or W. Fields, in order: V gene, D gene, CDR3 length, clone size, J gene, CDR3 protein, CDR3 DNA. A D gene is named only where the DNA matches it firmly. Some rows mark clone size as missing; the rest say once, few, many or name a class of expanded clone.

TRBV4-2,TRBD2,14,.,TRBJ2-7,CASSQESGADEQYF,TGTGCCAGCAGCCAAGAAAGCGGGGCAGACGAGCAGTACTTC
TRBV9,.,16,.,TRBJ2-3,CASSVALSQATDTQYF,TGTGCCAGCAGCGTAGCTCTCTCCCAGGCCACAGATACGCAGTATTTT
TRBV28,TRBD1,16,.,TRBJ2-3,CASRIQGAKGADTQYF,TGTGCCAGCAGAATACAGGGGGCTAAGGGCGCAGATACGCAGTATTTT
TRBV6-6,.,13,.,TRBJ1-2,CASSYSHGYGYTF,TGTGCCAGCAGTTACTCGCACGGGTATGGCTACACCTTC
TRBV27,.,13,.,TRBJ1-2,CASSSAGLYGYTF,TGTGCCAGCAGCTCCGCGGGCCTCTATGGCTACACCTTC
TRBV7-9,.,15,.,TRBJ2-2,CASSPRGPRTGELFF,TGTGCCAGCAGCCCCCGGGGGCCAAGAACCGGGGAGCTGTTTTTT
TRBV28,.,14,.,TRBJ1-1,CASSLGRRGTEAFF,TGTGCCAGCAGCCTAGGGCGGCGTGGGACTGAAGCTTTCTTT
TRBV27,TRBD1,17,.,TRBJ1-2,CASSLSWDRPFPYGYTF,TGTGCCAGCAGTTTAAGCTGGGACAGACCGTTCCCTTATGGCTACACCTTC
TRBV6-6,TRBD2,16,.,TRBJ2-2,CASSQLAGANTGELFF,TGTGCCAGCAGCCAACTAGCGGGGGCGAACACCGGGGAGCTGTTTTTT
TRBV29-1,TRBD2,15,.,TRBJ2-7,CSVGRSGTTGYEQYF,TGCAGCGTCGGTAGGTCTGGGACTACGGGCTACGAGCAGTACTTC
TRBV30,.,13,once,TRBJ2-1,CAWSRGMDNEQFF,TGTGCCTGGAGCCGGGGGATGGACAATGAGCAGTTCTTC
TRBV5-5,TRBD2,15,.,TRBJ2-7,CASSLGLAGAYEQYF,TGTGCCAGCAGCTTAGGACTAGCGGGCGCCTACGAGCAGTACTTC
TRBV10-3,.,14,.,TRBJ2-7,CAISDLDEDRNQYF,TGTGCCATCAGTGACCTGGACGAGGACCGGAACCAGTACTTC
TRBV29-1,.,13,.,TRBJ2-5,CSVEVGSGGTQYF,TGCAGCGTTGAAGTGGGGTCAGGTGGGACCCAGTACTTC
TRBV4-1,.,14,.,TRBJ2-1,CASSPEVVYNEQFF,TGCGCCAGCAGCCCGGAGGTAGTCTACAATGAGCAGTTCTTC
TRBV7-6,.,15,few,TRBJ2-7,CASSLEGEALYEQYF,TGTGCCAGCAGCTTAGAAGGGGAAGCCCTCTACGAGCAGTACTTC
TRBV11-2,.,16,.,TRBJ2-3,CASSLAPGVLTDTQYF,TGTGCCAGCAGCTTAGCTCCAGGGGTCCTCACAGATACGCAGTATTTT
TRBV9,TRBD2,15,.,TRBJ2-2,CASSVTGGGTGELFF,TGTGCCAGCAGCGTGACCGGCGGGGGGACCGGGGAGCTGTTTTTT
TRBV27,.,13,.,TRBJ1-1,CASSLGRFTEAFF,TGTGCCAGCAGTTTAGGGCGTTTCACTGAAGCTTTCTTT
TRBV27,.,17,.,TRBJ2-6,CASSLGTPSGGANVLTF,TGTGCCAGCAGTTTAGGGACGCCCTCTGGGGGGGCCAACGTCCTGACTTTC
TRBV27,TRBD1,15,.,TRBJ2-7,CASSFVGTGNYEQYF,TGTGCCAGCAGTTTCGTCGGGACAGGGAACTACGAGCAGTACTTC
TRBV4-3,.,18,.,TRBJ2-1,CASSQDTGPAELNNEQFF,TGCGCCAGCAGCCAAGATACGGGGCCGGCGGAACTAAACAATGAGCAGTTCTTC
TRBV2,.,12,.,TRBJ2-1,CASSEQNNEQFF,TGTGCCAGCAGTGAACAAAACAATGAGCAGTTCTTC
TRBV29-1,.,12,.,TRBJ2-2,CSVVWGYGELFF,TGCAGCGTTGTGTGGGGGTACGGGGAGCTGTTTTTT
TRBV13,.,13,.,TRBJ2-1,CASSLPEVNEQFF,TGTGCCAGCAGCTTACCGGAGGTGAATGAGCAGTTCTTC
TRBV2,.,14,.,TRBJ2-7,CASERGEGHYEQYF,TGTGCCAGCGAAAGGGGGGAAGGACACTACGAGCAGTACTTC
TRBV11-2,TRBD2,16,.,TRBJ2-3,CASSSILAGVTDTQYF,TGTGCCAGCAGCTCGATACTAGCGGGGGTCACAGATACGCAGTATTTT
TRBV27,TRBD2,15,.,TRBJ2-1,CASSPGLASYNEQFF,TGTGCCAGCAGCCCGGGACTAGCCTCCTACAATGAGCAGTTCTTC
TRBV4-1,TRBD2,16,.,TRBJ2-1,CASSQEEGLPNNEQFF,TGCGCCAGCAGCCAAGAGGAGGGACTACCTAACAATGAGCAGTTCTTC
TRBV5-1,TRBD2,17,.,TRBJ2-5,CASRGRGAGVLQETQYF,TGCGCCAGCAGAGGCCGCGGAGCGGGGGTGCTTCAAGAGACCCAGTACTTC
TRBV5-1,.,15,.,TRBJ2-7,CASSPIGDNSYEQYF,TGCGCCAGCAGCCCAATTGGGGACAACTCCTACGAGCAGTACTTC
TRBV4-3,TRBD1,15,.,TRBJ2-7,CASSQIGTGAYEQYF,TGCGCCAGCAGCCAAATCGGGACAGGGGCCTACGAGCAGTACTTC
TRBV9,.,15,few,TRBJ2-7,CASSVGYIGPYEQYF,TGTGCCAGCAGCGTAGGGTACATCGGACCCTACGAGCAGTACTTC
TRBV7-2,.,13,.,TRBJ2-7,CASSLSSGYEQYF,TGTGCCAGCAGCTTAAGTAGCGGCTACGAGCAGTACTTC
TRBV7-9,TRBD1,13,.,TRBJ1-2,CASSFGGGLGYTF,TGTGCCAGCAGTTTTGGAGGGGGCTTAGGCTACACCTTC
TRBV27,TRBD2,15,.,TRBJ2-3,CASSFLAGSTDTQYF,TGTGCCAGCAGTTTTCTAGCGGGGAGCACAGATACGCAGTATTTT
TRBV9,TRBD1,16,.,TRBJ1-1,CASSPRTGNQGTEAFF,TGTGCCAGCAGCCCACGGACAGGGAACCAAGGCACTGAAGCTTTCTTT
TRBV29-1,.,15,.,TRBJ2-7,CSVRPSRGPTYEQYF,TGCAGCGTTAGACCCTCCAGGGGTCCGACATACGAGCAGTACTTC
TRBV27,TRBD2,15,.,TRBJ2-7,CASRLAGLPNDEQYF,TGTGCCAGCCGACTAGCGGGATTACCCAACGACGAGCAGTACTTC
TRBV13,.,13,.,TRBJ2-7,CASSSDGNYEQYF,TGTGCCAGCAGCTCGGACGGTAACTACGAGCAGTACTTC
TRBV7-7,.,15,.,TRBJ2-5,CASSSGTSRTETQYF,TGTGCTAGCAGCTCCGGGACCTCCCGGACAGAGACCCAGTACTTC
TRBV5-6,.,15,.,TRBJ2-2,CASSLKLVNTGELFF,TGTGCCAGCAGCTTGAAACTAGTGAACACCGGGGAGCTGTTTTTT
TRBV6-5,TRBD2,13,.,TRBJ2-7,CASSYGTSYEQYF,TGTGCCAGCAGTTACGGGACTAGCTACGAGCAGTACTTC
TRBV28,.,16,.,TRBJ1-5,CASSLLGGGAGQPQHF,TGTGCCAGCAGTTTATTGGGGGGAGGGGCCGGTCAGCCCCAGCATTTT
TRBV9,.,15,.,TRBJ2-3,CASSSSGVPTDTQYF,TGTGCCAGCAGCTCCTCGGGGGTACCCACAGATACGCAGTATTTT
TRBV27,.,16,.,TRBJ1-5,CASSPSLGGENQPQHF,TGTGCCAGCAGCCCTTCCTTGGGGGGGGAAAATCAGCCCCAGCATTTT
TRBV6-6,.,13,.,TRBJ2-2,CASFAGSTGELFF,TGTGCCTCGTTTGCGGGGTCCACCGGGGAGCTGTTTTTT
TRBV22-1,.,17,.,TRBJ2-6,CPGSKLGEQSRANVLTF,TGTCCTGGGAGCAAGCTGGGCGAACAAAGTCGGGCCAACGTCCTGACTTTC
TRBV9,.,16,.,TRBJ2-3,CASSEAGMQTTDTQYF,TGTGCCAGCAGCGAGGCGGGGATGCAAACCACAGATACGCAGTATTTT
TRBV11-2,.,14,.,TRBJ2-1,CASSLGGSYNEQFF,TGTGCCAGCAGCTTAGGAGGATCATACAATGAGCAGTTCTTC
TRBV2,.,12,.,TRBJ1-1,CASSDVNTEAFF,TGTGCCAGCAGTGATGTGAACACTGAAGCTTTCTTT
TRBV27,.,17,.,TRBJ1-6,CASSSWGLWGAGSPLHF,TGTGCCAGCAGTTCATGGGGCCTGTGGGGGGCGGGTTCACCCCTCCACTTT
TRBV7-6,.,14,.,TRBJ2-7,CASSDPSSSYEQYF,TGTGCCAGCAGCGATCCGTCGTCTTCCTACGAGCAGTACTTC
TRBV28,.,10,.,TRBJ1-2,CASSYPGDTF,TGTGCCAGCAGTTACCCCGGAGACACCTTC
TRBV4-1,.,14,once,TRBJ2-5,CASSQVGDGETQYF,TGCGCCAGCAGCCAAGTCGGGGACGGGGAGACCCAGTACTTC
TRBV7-9,.,12,.,TRBJ2-7,CASSPENDEQYF,TGTGCCAGCAGCCCAGAGAACGACGAGCAGTACTTC
TRBV5-1,TRBD1,15,.,TRBJ2-7,CASSPRQGLYHEQYF,TGCGCCAGCAGCCCACGACAGGGGCTATACCACGAGCAGTACTTC
TRBV7-9,TRBD1,18,once,TRBJ1-5,CASSQGQGIDIGNQPQHF,TGTGCCAGCAGCCAAGGACAGGGGATAGATATTGGCAATCAGCCCCAGCATTTT
TRBV27,.,11,.,TRBJ2-7,CAAGNLWEQYF,TGTGCCGCGGGCAACCTATGGGAGCAGTACTTC